The TCR beta chain under discussion was sequenced for a study of blood T cell repertoires in COVID-19. Study-wide context: The United States, Italy and Spain were the sources of the acute and convalescent COVID-19 samples. PBMCs, B-cell-depleted T cells, or T cells were the source of the cDNA or gDNA that made up the material.

Authors' methods: Cell counts per sample came from amplifying reference gene primers. The repertoire was sequenced with immunoSEQ multiplex PCR; TCRdb's copy has only in-frame clones and lacks some. The D gene and trimming were derived from the DNA, and the V and J assignments and clone size from that table. Of approximately 150,000 clones in the sample, around 89% are singletons; the top ten hold roughly 1.9%. This CDR3 is 15 amino acids long. J gave up 6 bases and V 2 bases, and 5 bases lay outside the gene matches. Germline V gene data show CDR1 as GTSNPN and CDR2 as SVGIG (reference sequence). The clonotype originates from a man in his fifties or sixties who had recovered from COVID-19. The sequenced sample consisted of peripheral blood. The chain joins TRBV30 to TRBJ1-4, with TRBD1 matching over 11 bases. The CDR3: CAWSRGTGGDEKLFF. CDR3 DNA sequence: TGTGCCTGGAGTCGCGGGACAGGGGGAGATGAAAAACTGTTTTTT.